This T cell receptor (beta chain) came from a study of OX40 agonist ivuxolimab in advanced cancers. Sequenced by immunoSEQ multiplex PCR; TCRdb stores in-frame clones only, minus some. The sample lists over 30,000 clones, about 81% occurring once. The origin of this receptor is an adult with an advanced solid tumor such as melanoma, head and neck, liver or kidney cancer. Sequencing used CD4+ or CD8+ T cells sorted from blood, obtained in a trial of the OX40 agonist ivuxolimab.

This CDR3 reads CASSLGKGSYEQYF. In nucleotides, the CDR3 is TGTGCCAGCAGCTTAGGCAAAGGGTCCTACGAGCAGTACTTC. This chain joins TRBV7-9 and TRBJ2-7; D gene ambiguous. The CDR3 runs to 14 residues. The germline V gene has CDR1 SEHNR and CDR2 FQNEAQ (reference sequence). Trimming removed 1 base from V and 1 base from J, with 8 bases in between.